The 2 T cell receptor beta chains below come from one sample, sequenced in a study of blood T cell repertoires in COVID-19. Profiling relied on immunoSEQ multiplex PCR, and the TCRdb table lists in-frame clones only, not all of them. The sample gives a few hundred thousand clones, around 84% of which show up once; about 3% is in the top ten. The sequenced material came from peripheral blood. These receptor sequences come from a human donor in a cohort sampled during active COVID-19.

This chain joins TRBV7-9 and TRBJ2-2; 8 bases line up with TRBD2. The germline V gene encodes CDR1 SEHNR and CDR2 FQNEAQ (reference sequence). J lost 3 bases, V lost 5 bases, and 5 bases had no gene match. This CDR3 has 15 amino acids. CDR3 region: CASSPRGGDTGELFF. CDR3 DNA: TGTGCCAGCAGCCCCCGGGGGGGGGACACCGGGGAGCTGTTTTTT.

There are a few counts of this clone. The chain combines TRBV28 with TRBJ2-2, with a tentative D call TRBD1 (6 bases). V was shortened by 8 bases and J by 7 bases, with 20 bases between the two germline ends. The CDR3 has 15 amino acids. Germline values: CDR1 MDHEN, CDR2 SYDVKM. CDR3 coding DNA: TGTGCCAGCCTAACACCCAGGGGAATGGGCGGGGAGCTGTTTTTT. It translates to CASLTPRGMGGELFF.